This is a list of T cell receptor beta chains from one sample in a study of cytomegalovirus exposure and HLA in healthy donors. Clones were read by immunoSEQ multiplex PCR, and TCRdb kept only the in-frame ones, dropping some. The table has over 95,000 clones, about three quarters seen once. The sequenced material came from PBMCs. These receptors were collected from a middle-aged woman in good health and CMV-seropositive. Each CDR3 is given with its conserved first and last residue. A D gene is named only where the DNA matches it firmly. Size tells how often a clone was seen (once, few, many) or the class of an expanded clone, and some rows leave it out.

CDR3: CASSLSFGTGGPGELFF
DNA: TGCGCCAGCAGCTTGTCTTTCGGGACAGGGGGCCCCGGGGAGCTGTTTTTT
size: few
D: TRBD1
V: TRBV5-1
J: TRBJ2-2

CDR3: CASSIQSGTADNQPQHF
DNA: TGTGCCAGTAGTATCCAGTCCGGGACAGCCGACAATCAGCCCCAGCATTTT
size: .
D: TRBD1
V: TRBV19
J: TRBJ1-5

CDR3: CASSLGQTEAFF
DNA: TGTGCCAGCAGTTTAGGACAAACTGAAGCTTTCTTT
size: .
D: .
V: TRBV27
J: TRBJ1-1

CDR3: CASSRSVNYNEKLFF
DNA: TGTGCCAGCAGCCGTTCAGTCAACTATAATGAAAAACTGTTTTTT
size: .
D: .
V: TRBV7-2
J: TRBJ1-4

CDR3: CASESSTGWNSPLHF
DNA: TGTGCCAGCGAAAGTTCGACAGGGTGGAATTCACCCCTCCACTTT
size: .
D: TRBD1
V: TRBV6-6
J: TRBJ1-6

CDR3: CASSADRAEKLFF
DNA: TGTGCCAGCAGTGCGGACAGGGCGGAAAAACTGTTTTTT
size: .
D: TRBD1
V: TRBV2
J: TRBJ1-4

CDR3: CASSRTGGNTIYF
DNA: TGCGCCAGCAGCCGGACAGGTGGAAACACCATATATTTT
size: .
D: TRBD1
V: TRBV4-1
J: TRBJ1-3

CDR3: CATQGANEQFF
DNA: TGTGCCACCCAGGGGGCAAATGAGCAGTTCTTC
size: .
D: TRBD1
V: TRBV10-3
J: TRBJ2-1

CDR3: CASRRTGESTDTQYF
DNA: TGTGCCAGCAGGAGGACAGGGGAGAGCACAGATACGCAGTATTTT
size: .
D: TRBD1
V: TRBV6-6
J: TRBJ2-3

CDR3: CASSRTGDAGNTIYF
DNA: TGTGCCAGCAGCCGGACAGGGGATGCAGGAAACACCATATATTTT
size: .
D: TRBD1
V: TRBV6-5
J: TRBJ1-3

CDR3: CASSLGQGPNTGELFF
DNA: TGTGCCAGCAGCTTAGGACAGGGTCCCAACACCGGGGAGCTGTTTTTT
size: once
D: TRBD1
V: TRBV7-3
J: TRBJ2-2

CDR3: CAISTPDRNPYEQYF
DNA: TGTGCCATCAGTACACCGGACAGGAATCCCTACGAGCAGTACTTC
size: few
D: TRBD1
V: TRBV10-3
J: TRBJ2-7

CDR3: CAWTSQGNTGELFF
DNA: TGTGCCTGGACCTCACAGGGAAACACCGGGGAGCTGTTTTTT
size: .
D: .
V: TRBV30
J: TRBJ2-2

CDR3: CASSPSVSGREQYF
DNA: TGCGCCAGCAGCCCCTCTGTTTCGGGAAGGGAGCAGTACTTC
size: .
D: .
V: TRBV4-1
J: TRBJ2-7

CDR3: CASGLDRGANQPQHF
DNA: TGTGCTAGTGGTTTGGACCGGGGGGCCAATCAGCCCCAGCATTTT
size: .
D: .
V: TRBV12-5
J: TRBJ1-5

CDR3: CASIGDRRAGYEQYF
DNA: TGTGCCAGTATTGGGGACAGGCGAGCGGGCTACGAGCAATACTTC
size: .
D: TRBD1
V: TRBV6-1
J: TRBJ2-7

CDR3: CASSQGQGFTEAFF
DNA: TGTGCCAGCTCACAGGGACAGGGATTCACTGAAGCTTTCTTT
size: .
D: TRBD1
V: TRBV18
J: TRBJ1-1

CDR3: CASSYVTGMANQPQHF
DNA: TGTGCCAGCAGTTACGTGACAGGGATGGCCAATCAGCCCCAGCATTTT
size: .
D: TRBD1
V: TRBV6-6
J: TRBJ1-5

CDR3: CAISDLSQPQHF
DNA: TGTGCCATCAGTGACCTCTCTCAGCCCCAGCATTTT
size: .
D: .
V: TRBV10-3
J: TRBJ1-5

CDR3: CAWSNVAGGRDTQYF
DNA: TGTGCCTGGAGTAACGTGGCGGGGGGCAGAGATACGCAGTATTTT
size: .
D: TRBD2
V: TRBV30
J: TRBJ2-3

CDR3: CASSIDRSYTGELFF
DNA: TGCGCCAGCAGCATAGACAGGTCGTACACCGGGGAGCTGTTTTTT
size: .
D: .
V: TRBV5-1
J: TRBJ2-2

CDR3: CASSLGAPRGGSTEAFF
DNA: TGTGCCAGCAGTTTGGGGGCACCGAGAGGGGGTTCGACTGAAGCTTTCTTT
size: .
D: .
V: TRBV28
J: TRBJ1-1

CDR3: CASSEGGGPNEQFF
DNA: TGTGCCAGCAGTGAAGGGGGGGGCCCAAATGAGCAGTTCTTC
size: .
D: .
V: TRBV6-1
J: TRBJ2-1

CDR3: CASSSGGNTIYF
DNA: TGTGCCAGCAGTTCCGGTGGAAACACCATATATTTT
size: .
D: .
V: TRBV25-1
J: TRBJ1-3

CDR3: CASGAGRSAEAFF
DNA: TGTGCCAGCGGGGCGGGGAGGAGTGCGGAAGCTTTCTTT
size: .
D: .
V: TRBV6-5
J: TRBJ1-1

CDR3: CASSDIGGTNTGELFF
DNA: TGTGCCAGCAGTGATATCGGGGGAACGAACACCGGGGAGCTGTTTTTT
size: few
D: .
V: TRBV27
J: TRBJ2-2

CDR3: CASSEPRGEPLAKNIQYF
DNA: TGTGCCAGCAGTGAACCCAGGGGGGAACCCTTAGCCAAAAACATTCAGTACTTC
size: .
D: .
V: TRBV2
J: TRBJ2-4

CDR3: CASSLNYRDSPLHF
DNA: TGTGCCAGCAGCTTGAATTACAGAGACTCACCCCTCCACTTT
size: .
D: .
V: TRBV5-8
J: TRBJ1-6

CDR3: CASSGRRRSPGDQPQHF
DNA: TGTGCCAGCAGTGGCCGAAGGCGATCCCCCGGGGATCAGCCCCAGCATTTT
size: .
D: .
V: TRBV6-1
J: TRBJ1-5

CDR3: CASSLGGGIGNQPQHF
DNA: TGTGCCAGCAGCTTAGGGGGGGGGATAGGCAATCAGCCCCAGCATTTT
size: .
D: .
V: TRBV7-9
J: TRBJ1-5

CDR3: CASSLYNEQFF
DNA: TGTGCCAGCAGTCTATACAATGAGCAGTTCTTC
size: .
D: .
V: TRBV2
J: TRBJ2-1

CDR3: CASSPDGTGYGYTF
DNA: TGTGCCAGCAGCCCCGACGGGACAGGCTATGGCTACACCTTC
size: .
D: TRBD1
V: TRBV5-5
J: TRBJ1-2

CDR3: CASSLWDRVEAFF
DNA: TGTGCCAGCTCACTGTGGGACAGGGTTGAAGCTTTCTTT
size: .
D: TRBD1
V: TRBV18
J: TRBJ1-1

CDR3: CASNPGSSNSPLHF
DNA: TGTGCCAGCAACCCGGGGAGCTCCAATTCACCCCTCCACTTT
size: .
D: .
V: TRBV2
J: TRBJ1-6

CDR3: CASSIVWDRRSYTF
DNA: TGTGCCAGTAGTATAGTGTGGGACAGGCGATCCTACACCTTC
size: .
D: TRBD1
V: TRBV19
J: TRBJ1-2

CDR3: CASTHYADSTEAFF
DNA: TGTGCCAGCACACATTACGCAGATTCAACTGAAGCTTTCTTT
size: .
D: .
V: TRBV5-4
J: TRBJ1-1

CDR3: CAWSDPRRGQETQYF
DNA: TGTGCCTGGAGTGACCCTCGACGCGGCCAAGAGACCCAGTACTTC
size: .
D: .
V: TRBV30
J: TRBJ2-5

CDR3: CASNRATERPQHF
DNA: TGTGCCAGCAACCGAGCGACCGAGAGGCCCCAGCATTTT
size: .
D: .
V: TRBV2
J: TRBJ1-5

CDR3: CATSRDRTGFEKLFF
DNA: TGTGCCACCAGCAGAGATCGGACAGGGTTTGAAAAACTGTTTTTT
size: few
D: TRBD1
V: TRBV15
J: TRBJ1-4

CDR3: CASSSLKLAGGPYEQYF
DNA: TGTGCCAGCAGTTCTCTAAAACTAGCGGGGGGGCCCTACGAGCAGTACTTC
size: .
D: TRBD2
V: TRBV5-4
J: TRBJ2-7

CDR3: CASSRSGTQYF
DNA: TGTGCCAGCAGTCGCTCGGGGACCCAGTACTTC
size: .
D: .
V: TRBV6-5
J: TRBJ2-5

CDR3: CASSRTVFQETQYF
DNA: TGTGCCAGCAGTCGAACGGTTTTCCAAGAGACCCAGTACTTC
size: .
D: .
V: TRBV6-5
J: TRBJ2-5

CDR3: CASSTTWQFYGYTF
DNA: TGTGCCAGTAGTACCACCTGGCAGTTCTATGGCTACACCTTC
size: .
D: .
V: TRBV19
J: TRBJ1-2

CDR3: CASSPGQGDGYTF
DNA: TGCGCCAGCAGCCCGGGACAGGGCGACGGCTACACCTTC
size: .
D: TRBD1
V: TRBV5-1
J: TRBJ1-2

CDR3: CAWSKQTGYEQYF
DNA: TGTGCCTGGAGCAAGCAGACAGGCTACGAGCAGTACTTC
size: .
D: .
V: TRBV30
J: TRBJ2-7

CDR3: CASSVFVLAGRETQYF
DNA: TGTGCCAGCAGTGTCTTTGTGCTAGCGGGCAGGGAGACCCAGTACTTC
size: once
D: TRBD2
V: TRBV2
J: TRBJ2-5